Below are 16 T cell receptor beta chains sequenced from a single sample in a study of shared clonotypes between healthy human individuals. Clones were sequenced by immunoSEQ multiplex PCR, and TCRdb holds only the in-frame ones, with some missing. This sample has around 550,000 clones; 96% occur once, and the top ten carry approximately 0.062%. The sample taken for sequencing was naive CD4+ T cells sorted from blood. The subset: CD45RA+ positively selected. These TCRs come from a woman in her thirties in good health.

The V and J genes are TRBV15 and TRBJ2-5; D might be TRBD2 (6 bases). The CDR3 loop spans 15 amino acids. V was clipped by 0 bases and J by 6 bases, with 14 bases between them. Germline values: CDR1 LNHNV, CDR2 YYDKDF (reference sequence). The CDR3 DNA sequence: TGTGCCACCAGCAGAGATGCGGGGCCCCTGAAGACCCAGTACTTC. This sequence encodes CATSRDAGPLKTQYF.

This chain links TRBV4-1 with TRBJ2-5; TRBD2 matches at 7 bases. The end of the DNA is better explained by TRBJ2-7, so the J call may be wrong. The V gene's germline CDR1 is MGHRA and CDR2 YSYEKL. There are 17 residues in the CDR3. The CDR3 coding sequence is TGCGCCAGCAGCCCCCCCCTTTGGCTAGCGGAGAGCTACGAGCAGTACTTC. This sequence encodes CASSPPLWLAESYEQYF.

The gene calls are TRBV7-9 and TRBJ2-3; possible D gene TRBD1, 6 bases. CDR3 size: 14 residues. Deletions cut 5 bases from V and 6 bases from J, with 15 bases between. CDR1 and CDR2 (germline): SEHNR, FQNEAQ (reference sequence). The CDR3 loop reads CASSQGQGLDTQYF. The CDR3 region has the DNA TGTGCCAGCAGCCAGGGGCAGGGGCTTGATACGCAGTATTTT.

This chain uses TRBV11-2 with TRBJ1-3; unclear D gene. CDR1 and CDR2 (germline): SGHAT, FQNNGV. V was pared by 6 bases and J by 5 bases, with 20 bases between. The CDR3 extends over 16 amino acids. CDR3 sequence (DNA): TGTGCCAGCAGAAAACTATCGACCCGCGGGCGAAACACCATATATTTT. It translates to CASRKLSTRGRNTIYF.

The chain couples TRBV4-2 to TRBJ2-1, with 14 bases that match TRBD2. CDR3 size: 20 residues. V dropped 1 base and J dropped 2; count of bases not matched to a gene: 10. The germline V gene encodes CDR1 LGHNA and CDR2 YNFKEQ. CDR3 bases: TGTGCCAGCAGCCAAGCCCCGGGACTAGCGGGAGAAGGGACCTACAATGAGCAGTTCTTC. It encodes CASSQAPGLAGEGTYNEQFF.

This clone turned up a few times. The V gene is TRBV25-1, the J gene TRBJ2-7, with D unclear. Trimming cost V 3 bases and J 3 bases, with 6 bases left between them. In germline, CDR1 is MGHDK, CDR2 SYGVNS. The CDR3 is 12 residues long. The CDR3: CASSDRIYEQYF. The CDR3 DNA follows: TGTGCCAGCAGTGACAGAATCTACGAGCAGTACTTC.

The count of this clone is one. The V gene is TRBV7-9, the J gene TRBJ2-3, with 8 bases lining up with TRBD1. This CDR3 comprises 15 residues. Unmatched junction bases numbered 9, after V lost 4 bases and J lost 6 bases. The germline V gene has CDR1 SEHNR and CDR2 FQNEAQ (reference sequence). DNA for the CDR3: TGTGCCAGCAGCTCGAACAGGGGGACGGTGGATACGCAGTATTTT. This gives the protein CASSSNRGTVDTQYF.

The chain joins TRBV7-6 to TRBJ1-2; D is unclear. The CDR3 has 14 residues. V was pared by 4 bases and J by 8 bases, with 17 bases between. Germline CDR1 is SGHVS and CDR2 is FNYEAQ. As DNA, the CDR3 is TGTGCCAGCAGCTCGTCCCGCCAAGGCGGAGGCTACACCTTC. Amino acids: CASSSSRQGGGYTF.

The chain combines TRBV19 with TRBJ2-3; D gene ambiguous. V lost 5 bases and J lost 4, with 10 bases in between. The CDR3 is 13 residues long. CDR1 is LNHDA and CDR2 is SQIVND in the germline V gene (reference sequence). CDR3 sequence reads: CASSQRTPDTQYF. For the CDR3, the DNA is TGTGCCAGTAGTCAGCGTACCCCAGATACGCAGTATTTT.

The V and J genes are TRBV7-3 and TRBJ2-1, with TRBD2 matching 7 bases. Germline CDR1 is SGHTA and CDR2 is FQGTGA. There are 15 residues in the CDR3. J gave up 3 bases and V 5 bases, and 7 bases lay outside the gene matches. CDR3 loop: CASSTQAGSYNEQFF. CDR3 sequence (DNA): TGTGCCAGCAGCACTCAAGCGGGAAGCTACAATGAGCAGTTCTTC.

V usage is TRBV5-8 and J usage is TRBJ2-3; no firm D call. V dropped 2 bases and J dropped 0 bases, with 4 bases sitting between them. The CDR3 totals 13 residues. The germline CDR1 and CDR2 sequences are SGHTS and YDEGEE. The CDR3 nucleotides are TGTGCCAGCAGCTTCCCTAGCACAGATACGCAGTATTTT. Amino acids: CASSFPSTDTQYF. Full variable domain (remainder filled in from reference TRBV5-8 and TRBJ2-3): EAGVTQSPTHLIKTRGQQATLRCSPISGHTSVYWYQQALGLGLQFLLWYDEGEERNRGNFPPRFSGRQFPNYSSELNVNALELEDSALYLCASSFPSTDTQYFGPGTRLTVL.

The genes are TRBV19 and TRBJ1-4; weak D call: TRBD1 (5 bases). The germline V gene has CDR1 LNHDA and CDR2 SQIVND (reference sequence). Trimming cost V 7 bases and J 3 bases, with 15 bases left between them. The CDR3 extends over 15 amino acids. CDR3 residues: CASIDPQGPNEKLFF. CDR3 bases: TGTGCCAGTATCGATCCGCAGGGACCTAATGAAAAACTGTTTTTT.

V gene TRBV7-2 combines with J gene TRBJ2-3; the match to TRBD2 covers 7 bases. This CDR3 has 14 residues. V lost 5 bases to trimming and J lost 5 bases; unmatched junction nucleotides: 7. CDR1 and CDR2 (germline): SGHTA, FQGNSA. This chain's CDR3 is CASSQASGGDTQYF. The CDR3 DNA is TGTGCCAGCAGCCAAGCTAGCGGCGGAGATACGCAGTATTTT.

Only one count was recorded for this clone. Within the sample, other DNA sequences also encode this same CDR3. This rearrangement joins TRBV5-1 to TRBJ1-1; 7 nucleotides line up with TRBD1. The CDR3 totals 14 residues. With V trimmed by 4 bases and J by 3 bases, 6 bases remained unmatched. Germline V gene sequence: CDR1 SGHRS, CDR2 YFSETQ. CDR3 DNA sequence: TGCGCCAGCAGCCTAGGGGGCGGGGACACTGAAGCTTTCTTT. Its translation is CASSLGGGDTEAFF.

V is TRBV28 and J is TRBJ2-2; possible D gene TRBD2, 5 bases. The CDR3 is 15 amino acids. Germline CDR1 MDHEN, CDR2 SYDVKM. The CDR3 DNA follows: TGTGTCGCAGGCGGGCTAGCTCCGAACACCGGGGAGCTGTTTTTT. This sequence encodes CVAGGLAPNTGELFF.

The V gene is TRBV2, the J gene TRBJ1-3; no clear D. Germline V gene sequence: CDR1 SNHLY, CDR2 FYNNEI. V was pared by 2 bases and J by 2 bases, with 10 bases between. The CDR3 has 15 residues. The CDR3 here is CASSERVNPGNTIYF. The CDR3 region has the DNA TGTGCCAGCAGTGAACGGGTGAACCCTGGAAACACCATATATTTT.